This T cell receptor beta chain was recovered during a study of blood T cell repertoires in COVID-19 (dated by TCRdb to 2018 to 2020). Study-level background: Collaborator samples came from the United States, Italy and Spain and covered acute and convalescent phases of COVID-19. HLA class I and class II types, where available, came from metadata supplied by the sample provider rather than from assay-based typing. The samples were drawn from two sources: the first 160 participants of the ongoing ImmuneRACE study, and fewer than 1,500 subjects contributed by 6 global collaborators. Sample metadata almost always included a de-identified subject ID, COVID-19 status, age in years and sex. The repertoires were released in a freely available public database meant as a resource for research on the immune response to SARS-CoV-2. The material from the prospective study consisted of cDNA or gDNA derived from T cells, B-cell-depleted T cells, or PBMCs. The dataset comprised deeply sampled blood TCRbeta repertoires from subjects exposed to, actively infected with, or recovered from COVID-19. The full study reports these points: How much clinical and demographic metadata was included differed by source and by participant, and the metadata was provided uncurated.

As concerns this clone: Its binding antigen is unknown. Per-base quality was not reported, and no clone a single base away is much larger than it.

TCRbeta CDR3 regions were amplified from genomic DNA by means of the immunoSEQ Assay, a bias-controlled multiplex PCR. On the study's bioinformatics: The number of nucleated cells in each sample was estimated from the amplification of reference gene primers within the assay. To quantify the absolute abundance of each unique TCRbeta CDR3 rearrangement, sequence reads were collapsed and filtered. For each sample, productive Simpson clonality was calculated by taking the square root of Simpson's diversity index across productive rearrangements. What TCRdb holds here is the immuneACCESS table cut down to in-frame rearrangements. Part of the clones is not present; checked against another copy, under half of the missing clones reflect an unresolved V gene, and the others are unexplained. V, J and clone size are those of that table, while D and trimming were read from the DNA. Recorded for this sample are 290,000 or so clones; roughly 90% of them occurred a single time. Jointly, the top ten make up 0.9% to 1.2% of the sample.

Based on the germline V gene (reference sequence), the CDR1 and CDR2 sequences are PRHDT and FYEKMQ. From the cysteine through the phenylalanine, the CDR3 covers 14 amino acids. Only CDR3 DNA is held: 42 bases, read in frame from base 1. V drops 0 bases and J drops 8 bases, leaving 11 bases in between. Enrolling through a virtual design, the prospective study's participants ranged in age from roughly 18 to 95 years and lived across about two dozen United States geographic areas. To assign participants to cohorts, the prospective study relied on clinical history that participants themselves reported in a screening survey and a study questionnaire. For ImmuneRACE Cohort 3, a participant was defined as recovered based on two consecutive negative NP/OP PCR tests, clearance by a healthcare professional, or resolution of symptoms. Mobile phlebotomists in the prospective study collected whole blood, serum and a nasopharyngeal or oropharyngeal swab from every participant. Over a roughly 2-month period, participants in the prospective study had the option of providing additional blood draws and questionnaires. Before DNA extraction, prospective study blood samples were shipped either frozen or at room temperature.

This receptor was obtained from a young woman who had recovered from COVID-19. The sequenced sample was PBMCs or T cells enriched from blood (not recorded which). The rearranged segments are TRBV13 and TRBJ2-1; 5 matching bases give a weak D call of TRBD1. The nucleotide sequence reads TGTGCCAGCAGCTTAGGAGCAGGGCTCCATGAGCAGTTCTTC. Its protein product is CASSLGAGLHEQFF.